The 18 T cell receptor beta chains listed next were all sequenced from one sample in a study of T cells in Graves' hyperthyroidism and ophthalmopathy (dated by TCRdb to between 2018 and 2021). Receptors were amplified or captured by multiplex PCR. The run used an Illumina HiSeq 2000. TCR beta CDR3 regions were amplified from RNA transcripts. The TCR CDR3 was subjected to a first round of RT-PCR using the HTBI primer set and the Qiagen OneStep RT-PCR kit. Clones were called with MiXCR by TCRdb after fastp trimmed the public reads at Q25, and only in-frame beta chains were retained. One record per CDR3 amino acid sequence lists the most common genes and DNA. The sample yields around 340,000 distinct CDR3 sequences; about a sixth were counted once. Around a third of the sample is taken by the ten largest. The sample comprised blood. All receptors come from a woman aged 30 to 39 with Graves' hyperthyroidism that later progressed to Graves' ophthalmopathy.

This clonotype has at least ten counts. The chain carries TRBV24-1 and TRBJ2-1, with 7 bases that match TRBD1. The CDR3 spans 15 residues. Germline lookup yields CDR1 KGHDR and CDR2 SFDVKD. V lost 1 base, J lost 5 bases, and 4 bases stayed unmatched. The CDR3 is CATSDLTGADNEQFF. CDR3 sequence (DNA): TGTGCCACCAGTGATTTAACAGGGGCTGACAATGAGCAGTTCTTC.

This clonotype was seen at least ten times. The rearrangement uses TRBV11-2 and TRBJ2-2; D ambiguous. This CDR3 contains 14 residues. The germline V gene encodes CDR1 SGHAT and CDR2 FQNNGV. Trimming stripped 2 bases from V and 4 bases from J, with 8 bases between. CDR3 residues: CASSLIGSTGELFF. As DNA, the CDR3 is TGTGCCAGCAGCTTAATCGGTAGCACCGGGGAGCTGTTTTTT.

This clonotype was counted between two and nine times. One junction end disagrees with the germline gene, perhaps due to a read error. CDR3 protein: CSARDPRTGMNTEAFF. In DNA, the CDR3 is TGCAGTGCCAGAGACCCTAGGACAGGGATGAACACTGAAGCTTTCTTT. J is TRBJ1-1 and V is TRBV20-1; 8 positions match TRBD1. The CDR3 has 16 amino acids. Germline V gene sequence: CDR1 DFQATT, CDR2 SNEGSKA (reference sequence).

The CDR3 nucleotides are TGTGCCAGCTCGTCAGTCCCCATTCGAGCGGGAGTGACAGATACGCAGTATTTT. Its protein is CASSSVPIRAGVTDTQYF. V usage is TRBV12-3 or TRBV12-4 and J usage is TRBJ2-3, with 8 nucleotides matching TRBD2. This CDR3 is built from 18 residues. The ends lost 8 bases at V and 3 bases at J; junction bases unmatched: 19.

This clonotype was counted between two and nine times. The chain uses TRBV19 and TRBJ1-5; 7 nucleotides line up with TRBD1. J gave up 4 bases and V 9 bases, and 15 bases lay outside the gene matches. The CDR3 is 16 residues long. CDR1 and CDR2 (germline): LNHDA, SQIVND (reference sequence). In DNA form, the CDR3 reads TGTGCCAGCCGTGCTCGTGGGACAGAATTAAATCAGCCCCAGCATTTT. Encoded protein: CASRARGTELNQPQHF.

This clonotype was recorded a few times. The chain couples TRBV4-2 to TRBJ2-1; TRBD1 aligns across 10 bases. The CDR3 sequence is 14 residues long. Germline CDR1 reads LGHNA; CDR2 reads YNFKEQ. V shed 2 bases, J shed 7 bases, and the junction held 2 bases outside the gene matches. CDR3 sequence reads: CASSQQGQGNEQFF. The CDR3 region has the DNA TGTGCCAGCAGCCAACAGGGACAGGGGAATGAGCAGTTCTTC.

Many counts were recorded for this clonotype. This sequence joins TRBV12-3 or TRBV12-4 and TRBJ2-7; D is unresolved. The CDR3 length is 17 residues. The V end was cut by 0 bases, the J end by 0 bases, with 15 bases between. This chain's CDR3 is CASSLADGRSSSYEQYF. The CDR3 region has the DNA TGTGCCAGCAGTTTAGCCGACGGACGGTCTAGCTCCTACGAGCAGTACTTC.

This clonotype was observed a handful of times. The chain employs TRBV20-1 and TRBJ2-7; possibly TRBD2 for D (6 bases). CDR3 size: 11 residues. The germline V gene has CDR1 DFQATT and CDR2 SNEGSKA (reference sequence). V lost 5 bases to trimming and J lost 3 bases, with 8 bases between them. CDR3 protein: CSASGGYEQYF. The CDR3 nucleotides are TGCAGTGCTTCCGGGGGCTACGAGCAGTACTTC.

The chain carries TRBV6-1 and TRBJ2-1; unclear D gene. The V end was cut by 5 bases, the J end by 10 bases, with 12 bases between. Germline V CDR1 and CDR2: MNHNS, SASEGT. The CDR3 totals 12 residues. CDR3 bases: TGTGCCAGCAGTACACATGGTGGGGAGCAGTTCTTC. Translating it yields CASSTHGGEQFF.

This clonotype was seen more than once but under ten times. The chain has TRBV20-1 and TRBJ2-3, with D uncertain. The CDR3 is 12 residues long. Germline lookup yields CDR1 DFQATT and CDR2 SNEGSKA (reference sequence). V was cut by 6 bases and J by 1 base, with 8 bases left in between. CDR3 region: CSAIWRTDTQYF. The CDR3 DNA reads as TGCAGTGCGATATGGCGCACAGATACGCAGTATTTT.

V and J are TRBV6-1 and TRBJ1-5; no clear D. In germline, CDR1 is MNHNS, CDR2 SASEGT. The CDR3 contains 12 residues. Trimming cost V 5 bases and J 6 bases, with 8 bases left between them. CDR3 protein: CASSFRVQPQHF. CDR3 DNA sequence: TGTGCCAGCAGTTTTCGCGTTCAGCCCCAGCATTTT.

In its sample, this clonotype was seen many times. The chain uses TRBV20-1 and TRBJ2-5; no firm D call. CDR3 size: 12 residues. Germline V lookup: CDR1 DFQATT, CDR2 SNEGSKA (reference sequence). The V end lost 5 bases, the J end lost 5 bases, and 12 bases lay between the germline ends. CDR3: CSAPSFYETQYF. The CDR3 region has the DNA TGCAGTGCTCCTAGTTTTTATGAGACCCAGTACTTC.

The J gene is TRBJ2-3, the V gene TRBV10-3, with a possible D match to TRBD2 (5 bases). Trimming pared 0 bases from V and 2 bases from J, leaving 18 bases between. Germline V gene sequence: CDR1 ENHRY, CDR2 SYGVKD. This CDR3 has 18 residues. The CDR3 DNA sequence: TGTGCCATCAGTGAGTCCTACGGGCTAGCTGGAGCCACAGATACGCAGTATTTT. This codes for CAISESYGLAGATDTQYF.

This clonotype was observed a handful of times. The CDR3 is CASSQAGTGGETQYF. CDR3 in DNA: TGCGCCAGCAGCCAAGCTGGTACAGGGGGAGAGACCCAGTACTTC. This chain connects TRBV4-1 to TRBJ2-5, with 8 bases that match TRBD1. The CDR3 contains 15 residues. CDR1 is MGHRA, CDR2 YSYEKL, per germline. J gave up 4 bases and V 1 base, and 5 bases lay outside the gene matches.

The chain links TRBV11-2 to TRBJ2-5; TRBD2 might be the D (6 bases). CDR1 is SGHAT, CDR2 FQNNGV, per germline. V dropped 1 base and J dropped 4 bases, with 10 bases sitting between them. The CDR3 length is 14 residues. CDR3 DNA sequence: TGTGCCAGCAGCTTAGGGCCAGCGGGAGAGACCCAGTACTTC. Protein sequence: CASSLGPAGETQYF.

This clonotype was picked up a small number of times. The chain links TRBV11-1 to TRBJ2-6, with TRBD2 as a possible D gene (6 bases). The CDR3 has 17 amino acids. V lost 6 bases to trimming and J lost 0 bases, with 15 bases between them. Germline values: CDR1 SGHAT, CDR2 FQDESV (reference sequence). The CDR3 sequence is CASREGRTISGANVLTF. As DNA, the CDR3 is TGTGCCAGCAGGGAGGGCAGGACGATCTCTGGGGCCAACGTCCTGACTTTC.

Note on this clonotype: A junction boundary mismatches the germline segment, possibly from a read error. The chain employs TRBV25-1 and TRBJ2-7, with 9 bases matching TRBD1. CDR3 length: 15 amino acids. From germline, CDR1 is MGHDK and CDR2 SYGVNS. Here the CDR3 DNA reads TGTGCCAGCAGTGAAAGCGGGACAGGGTCCTACGAGCGGTACTTC. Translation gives CASSESGTGSYERYF.

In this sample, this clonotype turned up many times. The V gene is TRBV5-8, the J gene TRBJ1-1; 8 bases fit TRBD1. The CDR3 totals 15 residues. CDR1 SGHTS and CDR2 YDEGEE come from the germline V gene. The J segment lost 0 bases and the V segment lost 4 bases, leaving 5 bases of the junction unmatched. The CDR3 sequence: CASSADRGLNTEAFF. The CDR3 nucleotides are TGTGCCAGCAGCGCAGACAGGGGTCTGAACACTGAAGCTTTCTTT.